Presented here are 29 T cell receptor beta chains from one specimen sequenced in a study of blood T cells in healthy people across ages. The use of a sample-barcoded 5' primer and a J-beta primer mix characterized a second PCR of about 7 to 12 cycles. Each CDR3 protein gets one entry after TCRdb re-called the 5' RACE reads with MiXCR. The table shows about 800,000 distinct CDR3 sequences, with roughly 64% occurring only once. Sequencing was done on a sample of blood. The receptors derive from a man aged 25 to 40 in good health.

This clonotype was seen ten or more times. The genes are TRBV13 and TRBJ2-7, with D possibly TRBD2 on 6 matching bases. Trimming removed 5 bases at V and 3 bases at J, with 11 bases between. The CDR3 is 13 amino acids. Per the germline V gene, CDR1 is PRHDT and CDR2 is FYEKMQ (reference sequence). The chain's CDR3 is CASSPGTYYEQYF. DNA for the CDR3: TGTGCCAGCAGCCCCGGGACTTACTACGAGCAGTACTTC.

The chain combines TRBV12-3 or TRBV12-4 with TRBJ2-3; D gene ambiguous. Trimming took off 4 bases at V and 1 base at J, with 15 bases between the two ends. The CDR3 is 16 residues long. Here the CDR3 reads CASSSRTSLRTDTQYF. CDR3 nucleotide sequence: TGTGCCAGCAGTTCCCGAACTTCCCTCCGCACAGATACGCAGTATTTT.

A single count supports this clonotype. This rearrangement joins TRBV20-1 to TRBJ2-7, with D hard to call. This CDR3 region has 14 residues. Trimming left V 2 bases short and J 3 bases short, with 14 bases between. The germline CDR1 and CDR2 sequences are DFQATT and SNEGSKA (reference sequence). The CDR3 DNA follows: TGCAGTGCTAGAATCGTAGGAAAACTCTACGAGCAGTACTTC. Protein sequence: CSARIVGKLYEQYF.

As concerns this clonotype: A much larger clone differs by one base, so this may be a read error. This chain links TRBV28 with TRBJ2-3, with 8 bases aligning to TRBD1. The CDR3 is made up of 15 amino acids. The germline V gene encodes CDR1 MDHEN and CDR2 SYDVKM. The V and J ends lost 11 bases and 0 bases, in that order; junction bases with no gene match: 10. CDR3 loop: CALSFDRGSTDTQYF. CDR3 DNA sequence: TGTGCCCTCAGTTTCGACAGGGGAAGCACAGATACGCAGTATTTT.

The chain joins TRBV3-1 to TRBJ2-7; D uncertain. There are 13 residues in the CDR3. Germline CDR1 and CDR2: LGHDT and YNNKEL (reference sequence). V lost 2 bases and J 6 bases, leaving 11 bases between the germline ends. The CDR3 DNA is TGTGCCAGCAGCCAAAACTCTATCTCCGAGCAGTACTTC. It is translated as CASSQNSISEQYF.

This clonotype was seen only a few times. The V and J genes are TRBV29-1 and TRBJ2-7; 8 bases are shared with TRBD2. The germline V gene has CDR1 SQVTM and CDR2 ANQGSEA. V lost 6 bases, J lost 5 bases, and 9 bases stayed unmatched. The CDR3 contains 13 residues. CDR3 sequence: CSVPASGRDEQYF. CDR3 sequence (DNA): TGCAGCGTCCCCGCTAGCGGGCGTGACGAGCAGTACTTC.

The chain couples TRBV28 to TRBJ2-2; possibly TRBD1 or TRBD2 for D (5 bases each). The V and J ends lost 2 bases and 1 base respectively, with 11 bases between them. The germline CDR1 and CDR2 sequences are MDHEN and SYDVKM. This CDR3 has 16 amino acids. The CDR3 is CASSLGTGGNTGELFF. The CDR3 DNA reads as TGTGCCAGCAGTTTAGGGACCGGAGGGAACACCGGGGAGCTGTTTTTT.

This clonotype was seen just once. A much larger clonotype is one base distant, so this may be a read error. The V and J genes are TRBV27 and TRBJ2-5, with D perhaps matching TRBD2 (6 bases). The J call may be faulty, since TRBJ2-7 better matches the DNA end. CDR1 is MNHEY and CDR2 is SMNVEV in the germline V gene (reference sequence). There are 15 residues in the CDR3. The CDR3 sequence is CASKIGETLGGEQYF. DNA of the CDR3: TGTGCCAGCAAAATAGGCGAGACGCTCGGGGGCGAGCAGTACTTC.

In this sample, this clonotype turned up a few times. The genes are TRBV10-3 and TRBJ2-3; D may match TRBD1 or TRBD2 (5 bases each). Per germline, CDR1 ENHRY and CDR2 SYGVKD. Trimming removed 3 bases at V and 1 base at J, with 11 bases between. This CDR3 has 15 residues. CDR3 bases: TGTGCCATCAGTGATACCCAGGGAGGCACAGATACGCAGTATTTT. Its translation is CAISDTQGGTDTQYF.

This chain links TRBV29-1 with TRBJ2-1; D not certain. The germline CDR1 and CDR2 sequences are SQVTM and ANQGSEA. The CDR3 extends over 14 amino acids. The germline V and J ends were trimmed by 6 bases and 1 base, with 13 bases remaining between them. The CDR3 DNA sequence: TGCAGCGTAAGAGGCTCAGTATCCTACAATGAGCAGTTCTTC. It translates to CSVRGSVSYNEQFF.

This clonotype turned up a few times. The rearrangement links TRBV2 to TRBJ2-5; D possibly uses TRBD1 or TRBD2 (6 bases each). CDR1 is SNHLY and CDR2 is FYNNEI in the germline V gene. The CDR3 is 15 amino acids. Trimming removed 1 base from V and 2 bases from J, with 11 bases in between. CDR3 protein: CASSEVRGGQETQYF. The DNA for the CDR3 is TGTGCCAGCAGTGAAGTCAGGGGAGGACAAGAGACCCAGTACTTC.

The V call is TRBV28, the J call TRBJ1-1, with D unclear. CDR1 and CDR2 (germline): MDHEN, SYDVKM. The CDR3 consists of 12 residues. The CDR3 nucleotides are TGTGGGCACGGGCTTCAGAACACTGAAGCTTTCTTT. It yields the protein CGHGLQNTEAFF.

V is TRBV6-5 and J is TRBJ1-1, with 7 bases fitting TRBD1. The CDR3 consists of 13 residues. V was pared by 4 bases and J by 5 bases, with 4 bases of the junction left unmatched. Germline assignment: CDR1 MNHEY and CDR2 SVGAGI. CDR3 amino acids: CASSLRGQTEAFF. Here the CDR3 DNA reads TGTGCCAGCAGTTTGCGGGGACAGACTGAAGCTTTCTTT.

The chain has TRBV7-9 and TRBJ1-2; 7 bases are shared with TRBD1. The germline CDR1 and CDR2 sequences are SEHNR and FQNEAQ (reference sequence). The ends lost 1 base at V and 4 bases at J; junction bases unmatched: 3. CDR3 size: 14 residues. The CDR3 here is CASSLGGTVYGYTF. The DNA of the CDR3 is TGTGCCAGCAGCTTAGGGGGGACAGTCTATGGCTACACCTTC.

The gene calls are TRBV5-6 and TRBJ1-6; D perhaps matches TRBD1 (5 bases). This CDR3 spans 15 amino acids. V gave up 4 bases and J gave up 10 bases, with 18 bases separating them. The germline V gene has CDR1 SGHDT and CDR2 YYEEEE. The CDR3 reads CASSQGKGVGSPLHF. The CDR3 DNA reads TGTGCCAGCAGCCAGGGTAAAGGGGTAGGATCACCCCTCCACTTT.

V and J are TRBV9 and TRBJ2-7, with a weak D call TRBD2 (6 bases). Trimming removed 4 bases at V and 3 bases at J, with 17 bases between. This CDR3 region has 15 residues. The V gene's germline CDR1 is SGDLS and CDR2 YYNGEE. CDR3 loop: CASSPPGGGGYEQYF. The CDR3 region has the DNA TGTGCCAGCAGCCCCCCTGGGGGAGGTGGCTACGAGCAGTACTTC. The full variable domain, with the rest looked up from reference TRBV9 and TRBJ2-7, is DSGVTQTPKHLITATGQRVTLRCSPRSGDLSVYWYQQSLDQGLQFLIQYYNGEERAKGNILERFSAQQFPDLHSELNLSSLELGDSALYFCASSPPGGGGYEQYFGPGTRLTVT.

In the case of this clonotype: A read error is possible here, since a much larger clone lies one base away. This chain uses TRBV9 with TRBJ2-1; maybe TRBD2 (6 bases). The length of the CDR3 is 18 residues. Germline CDR1 and CDR2: SGDLS and YYNGEE. V was trimmed by 2 bases and J by 1 base, leaving 19 bases between them. CDR3 amino acids: CASSVGWVRDSSYNEQFF. The CDR3 DNA reads as TGTGCCAGCAGCGTTGGGTGGGTCCGGGACTCGTCCTACAATGAGCAGTTCTTC.

The chain uses TRBV6-5 and TRBJ2-2; tentative D call: TRBD1 (5 bases). The CDR3 is 15 residues long. Germline V gene data show CDR1 as MNHEY and CDR2 as SVGAGI. V shed 0 bases and J shed 3 bases, with 8 bases lying between them. The CDR3 sequence: CASSYSAGYTGELFF. In DNA, the CDR3 is TGTGCCAGCAGTTACTCGGCAGGGTACACCGGGGAGCTGTTTTTT.

V usage is TRBV5-5 and J usage is TRBJ2-5, with TRBD2 as a possible D gene (5 bases). Germline loops: CDR1 SGHKS, CDR2 YYEKEE (reference sequence). CDR3 length: 15 residues. V lost 1 base to trimming and J lost 11 bases, with 21 bases between them. As DNA, the CDR3 is TGTGCCAGCAGCTTGTTCGGGGAGACCCGAACGGAGCAGTACTTC. This encodes CASSLFGETRTEQYF.

V is TRBV5-1 and J is TRBJ1-1; D may be TRBD1 (5 bases). The germline V and J ends were trimmed by 1 base and 5 bases, with 18 bases remaining between them. The CDR3 extends over 16 amino acids. Germline assignment: CDR1 SGHRS and CDR2 YFSETQ. Written as DNA, the CDR3 is TGCGCCAGCAGCTTGATCAGGGTAATAGATGGAACTGAAGCTTTCTTT. Amino acids: CASSLIRVIDGTEAFF.

The J gene is TRBJ2-6, the V gene TRBV7-2; a possible D gene is TRBD2 (7 bases). Trimming took off 5 bases at V and 2 bases at J, with 16 bases between the two ends. CDR3 length equals 17 residues. In germline, CDR1 is SGHTA, CDR2 FQGNSA. The CDR3 nucleotides read TGTGCCAGCAGCACGTACGGGGGGCTGGCTGGGGCCAACGTCCTGACTTTC. Encoded protein: CASSTYGGLAGANVLTF. The entire variable domain, with the rest obtained from reference TRBV7-2 and TRBJ2-6, is as follows: GAGVSQSPSNKVTEKGKDVELRCDPISGHTALYWYRQSLGQGLEFLIYFQGNSAPDKSGLPSDRFSAERTGGSVSTLTIQRTQQEDSAVYLCASSTYGGLAGANVLTFGAGSRLTVL.

This clonotype has just one count. The genes are TRBV4-1 and TRBJ1-6, with D possibly being TRBD1 (5 bases). The CDR3 has 16 residues. The ends were cut back, 3 bases at V and 7 bases at J, with 16 bases in the middle. Germline assignment: CDR1 MGHRA and CDR2 YSYEKL. CDR3 DNA sequence: TGCGCCAGCAGCCACATGCTGAGGGGCAGGAATTCACCCCTCCACTTT. Encoded protein: CASSHMLRGRNSPLHF.

The chain combines TRBV5-1 with TRBJ2-4; 8 nucleotides align to TRBD1. V shed 0 bases and J 7 bases; nucleotides not matched to a gene: 6. The CDR3 is 15 amino acids. Germline CDR1 and CDR2: SGHRS and YFSETQ. The CDR3 spells CASSLAGQGRNIQYF. In nucleotides, the CDR3 is TGCGCCAGCAGCTTGGCTGGACAGGGTCGTAACATTCAGTACTTC.

V gene TRBV9 combines with J gene TRBJ1-1; the D gene is possibly TRBD1 (6 bases). V was trimmed by 2 bases and J by 4 bases, leaving 18 bases between them. The CDR3 runs 16 residues. Germline-derived CDR1 and CDR2 are SGDLS and YYNGEE. The CDR3 loop reads CASSVLGGVRGTEAFF. In nucleotides, the CDR3 is TGTGCCAGCAGCGTGTTAGGAGGAGTCAGGGGCACTGAAGCTTTCTTT. Looking up the rest from reference TRBV9 and TRBJ1-1 gives the full variable domain: DSGVTQTPKHLITATGQRVTLRCSPRSGDLSVYWYQQSLDQGLQFLIQYYNGEERAKGNILERFSAQQFPDLHSELNLSSLELGDSALYFCASSVLGGVRGTEAFFGQGTRLTVV.

The rearrangement links TRBV5-5 to TRBJ1-5, with D unclear. V was trimmed by 3 bases and J by 3 bases, leaving 10 bases between them. CDR3 length equals 14 residues. Germline V gives CDR1 SGHKS, CDR2 YYEKEE (reference sequence). The DNA of the CDR3 is TGTGCCAGCAGCTACTACCGGGACAATCAGCCCCAGCATTTT. This sequence encodes CASSYYRDNQPQHF.

This chain connects TRBV13 to TRBJ2-1, with TRBD2 identical over 9 bases. The J call may be incorrect, as the DNA end agrees better with TRBJ2-7. The CDR3 loop spans 15 amino acids. CDR1 is PRHDT, CDR2 FYEKMQ, per germline (reference sequence). CDR3 sequence reads: CASSFGTSRPYEQYF. DNA of the CDR3: TGTGCCAGCAGCTTTGGGACTAGCCGGCCCTACGAGCAGTACTTC.

The DNA for the CDR3 is TGTGCCAGCAGTTTATGGGGGACTACCCACAGCTCCTACAATGAGCAGTTCTTC. Its translation is CASSLWGTTHSSYNEQFF. The chain links TRBV28 to TRBJ2-1; 7 bases match TRBD2. The CDR3 extends over 18 amino acids. CDR1 MDHEN and CDR2 SYDVKM come from the germline V gene. Trimming took 0 bases from V and 0 from J; bases not matched to a gene: 8.

The chain joins TRBV4-3 to TRBJ2-7; 7 bases line up with TRBD1. V lost 0 bases, J lost 0 bases, and 5 bases stayed unmatched. Per germline, CDR1 LGHNA and CDR2 YSLEER. This CDR3 has 16 residues. CDR3 in DNA: TGCGCCAGCAGCCAAGAGTTCAGGGGGACCTCCTACGAGCAGTACTTC. The encoded protein is CASSQEFRGTSYEQYF.

The J gene is TRBJ2-1, the V gene TRBV4-1; D is possibly TRBD1 (5 bases). There are 15 residues in the CDR3. CDR1 and CDR2 (germline): MGHRA, YSYEKL. V lost 0 bases and J 5 bases, leaving 11 bases between the germline ends. The CDR3 protein is CASSQDRGTDNEQFF. The DNA of the CDR3 is TGCGCCAGCAGCCAAGATAGGGGTACCGACAATGAGCAGTTCTTC.